One and the same sample provided the 9 T cell receptor beta chains below, sequenced in a study of shared clonotypes between healthy human individuals. Measured with immunoSEQ multiplex PCR; TCRdb has only the in-frame clones, and not every one. The sample holds about 2 million clones, about 95% seen once. The sequencing input was naive CD4+ T cells sorted from blood. The subset was: CD45RA+ positively selected. All receptors derive from a man between 18 and 35 years old in good health.

The V and J genes are TRBV28 and TRBJ2-5; 10 bases agree with TRBD1. Looked up from germline, CDR1 is MDHEN and CDR2 is SYDVKM. This CDR3 comprises 13 residues. V trimming: 10 bases; J trimming: 3 bases; junction bases outside the gene matches: 5. The chain's CDR3 is CATRTGGKETQYF. For the CDR3, the DNA is TGTGCCACCAGGACAGGGGGTAAAGAGACCCAGTACTTC.

The V call is TRBV7-2, the J call TRBJ2-3; TRBD2 agrees at 7 bases. Germline lookup yields CDR1 SGHTA and CDR2 FQGNSA. V shed 2 bases, J shed 3 bases, and the junction held 5 bases outside the gene matches. CDR3 length equals 15 residues. The CDR3: CASSLSAGRTDTQYF. The CDR3 DNA reads TGTGCCAGCAGCTTATCAGCGGGGAGGACAGATACGCAGTATTTT.

The V and J genes are TRBV5-1 and TRBJ1-3; D is uncertain. Between the trimmed V and J ends, which lost 0 bases and 2 bases, there was a span of 6 bases. Germline V gene data show CDR1 as SGHRS and CDR2 as YFSETQ. The CDR3 sequence is 14 residues long. As DNA, the CDR3 is TGCGCCAGCAGCTTGGCGCCAGCTGGAAACACCATATATTTT. This translates into CASSLAPAGNTIYF. The full variable domain, in which reference TRBV5-1 and TRBJ1-3 provide the parts outside the CDR3, is KAGVTQTPRYLIKTRGQQVTLSCSPISGHRSVSWYQQTPGQGLQFLFEYFSETQRNKGNFPGRFSGRQFSNSRSEMNVSTLELGDSALYLCASSLAPAGNTIYFGEGSWLTVV.

This chain joins TRBV30 and TRBJ2-1; D is uncertain. The CDR3 runs 14 residues. Germline lookup yields CDR1 GTSNPN and CDR2 SVGIG (reference sequence). V lost 4 bases to trimming and J lost 4 bases, with 14 bases between them. CDR3 DNA sequence: TGTGCCTGGAACTCCCGGACGGTGTACAATGAGCAGTTCTTC. Translating it yields CAWNSRTVYNEQFF.

This chain links TRBV29-1 with TRBJ2-1; 9 positions agree with TRBD2. This CDR3 has 16 residues. V lost 6 bases and J lost 6; bases outside the gene matches: 15. Germline CDR1 reads SQVTM; CDR2 reads ANQGSEA. In nucleotides, the CDR3 is TGCAGCGTCCGACATAGACTAGCGGTAGACTCCAATGAGCAGTTCTTC. Protein sequence: CSVRHRLAVDSNEQFF.

A remark on this clone: Other DNA sequences in this specimen translate into the identical CDR3. The chain joins TRBV28 to TRBJ1-5; 7 nucleotides align to TRBD1. Germline assignment: CDR1 MDHEN and CDR2 SYDVKM. The CDR3 consists of 14 residues. V lost 5 bases, J lost 2 bases, and 3 bases stayed unmatched. CDR3 DNA sequence: TGTGCCAGCAGTCGACAGGGAGGCAATCAGCCCCAGCATTTT. This codes for CASSRQGGNQPQHF.

The count of this clone is one. The chain joins TRBV15 to TRBJ2-7; 8 bases line up with TRBD1. The CDR3 loop spans 15 amino acids. The germline CDR1 and CDR2 sequences are LNHNV and YYDKDF (reference sequence). Germline trimming cut 0 bases from V and 5 bases from J; bases unmatched to any gene: 6. The CDR3 DNA sequence: TGTGCCACCAGCAGAGATTCAGGGGGCAGAAACGAGCAGTACTTC. The encoded protein is CATSRDSGGRNEQYF.

The CDR3, as DNA: TGTGCCAGCAGTGCAGGGGGCAGCAATCAGCCCCAGCATTTT. Its protein is CASSAGGSNQPQHF. The chain combines TRBV6-1 with TRBJ1-5; 8 bases map to TRBD1. CDR1 is MNHNS and CDR2 is SASEGT in the germline V gene. Trimming took 4 bases from V and 1 from J; bases not matched to a gene: 0. CDR3 size: 14 residues.

V and J are TRBV7-9 and TRBJ1-2; D is unclear. The CDR3 contains 10 residues. Trimming removed 3 bases from V and 6 bases from J, with 2 bases in between. Per germline, CDR1 SEHNR and CDR2 FQNEAQ (reference sequence). CDR3 nucleotides: TGTGCCAGCAGCTTTGATGGCTACACCTTC. Translated: CASSFDGYTF.